The present TCR beta chain was sequenced within a study of OX40 agonist ivuxolimab in advanced cancers. In the study overall: Ivuxolimab was administered intravenously to patients at 0.01 to 10 mg/kg every 2 weeks. There were three patients with partial responses, one having hepatocellular carcinoma and two cutaneous melanoma. Overall study findings and caveats: The study did not work out the antigen specificity of the expanded peripheral T cells.

Per the germline V gene, CDR1 is SGDLS and CDR2 is YYNGEE. V lost 4 bases to trimming and J lost 9 bases; unmatched junction nucleotides: 7. The CDR3 contains 14 residues. A word on this clone: Its target is unknown.

Here immunoSEQ multiplex PCR was the method, and the copy in TCRdb shows in-frame clones only, minus some. The repertoire has 40,000 to 50,000 clones, roughly 90% of them found once; the top ten carry 4% to 5%. No patient had autoimmune disease or received systemic immunosuppression. The TCR comes from an adult with an advanced solid tumor such as melanoma, head and neck, liver or kidney cancer. Sample: CD4+ or CD8+ T cells sorted from blood, taken in a trial of the OX40 agonist ivuxolimab. V is TRBV9 and J is TRBJ2-1; 10 nucleotides line up with TRBD2. In DNA, the CDR3 is TGTGCCAGCAGCCTGACTAGCGGGCTCAGTGAGCAGTTCTTC. It encodes CASSLTSGLSEQFF.